The T cell receptor beta chain described here comes from a study of Ad26.COV2.S vaccination and SARS-CoV-2 variants. The CDR3 is 18 amino acids. V was cut by 3 bases and J by 3 bases, with 20 bases left in between. The germline V gene encodes CDR1 KGHDR and CDR2 SFDVKD. A word on this clone: What it recognizes is unknown.

Generated by immunoSEQ multiplex PCR, the TCRdb table keeps only in-frame clones and is missing some. This table holds over 85,000 clones, about 78% found once. Study observations and caveats: Spike-specific CD8+ and CD4+ T cell responses reportedly showed substantial breadth after vaccination. There was a possibility that the TCR breadth and depth analyses underestimated total T cell responses. Non-spike TCR breadth did not differ much between vaccine and placebo recipients. Spike-specific TCR breadth was greater in vaccine than placebo recipients.

The chain employs TRBV24-1 and TRBJ2-1; a weak D match, TRBD1 (7 bases). The clonotype originates from a human donor who had recovered from COVID-19. The sample here was peripheral blood, taken after recovery from COVID-19. The CDR3 here is CATSDTLGQGGHYNEQFF. CDR3 bases: TGTGCCACCAGTGATACCCTGGGGCAGGGGGGCCACTACAATGAGCAGTTCTTC.